The 2 T cell receptor beta chains below all came from one sample that was sequenced in a study of T cell clonotyping in hematopoietic cell transplantation (dated by TCRdb to the early 2020s). The method behind the library was the immunoSEQ multiplex PCR assay. Entries here come from immuneACCESS through TCRdb and include only in-frame sequences with V and J called. Some clones fail to appear in such tables; in the studies checked, an unresolved V gene covers under half of the shortfall, and the cause of the remainder is unknown. The sample table lists 13,000 or so clones, approximately 92% of them with a count of one. 1.2% of the sample goes to the ten largest clones. Sequences were obtained from peripheral blood mononuclear cells. Receptors originate from a man younger than 45 in good health. Some clones in this sample may be carry-over from other donors' samples.

For the CDR3, the DNA is TGTGCCAGCAGACTGACAGGGGATCAGCCCCAGCATTTT. Its translation: CASRLTGDQPQHF. The chain carries TRBV6-1 and TRBJ1-5; 8 bases fit TRBD1. The ends lost 6 bases at V and 5 bases at J; junction bases unmatched: 3. The CDR3 has 13 residues. Germline lookup yields CDR1 MNHNS and CDR2 SASEGT.

The chain recombines TRBV5-4 with TRBJ2-1; D might be TRBD2 (5 bases). Trimming cost V 0 bases and J 0 bases, with 10 bases left between them. The CDR3 consists of 16 residues. The germline V gene has CDR1 SGHNT and CDR2 YYREEE (reference sequence). The DNA of the CDR3 is TGTGCCAGCAGCTTGGGCGGGTCCGCCTCCTACAATGAGCAGTTCTTC. This sequence encodes CASSLGGSASYNEQFF.